This is a list of T cell receptor beta chains from one sample in a study of shared clonotypes between healthy human individuals. Profiled with immunoSEQ multiplex PCR; TCRdb holds only in-frame clones, not every one. Of over 700,000 clones listed, 55% to 80% are singletons. The sequencing input was memory CD4+ T cells sorted from blood. The origin of the receptors is a woman aged 30 to 39 in good health. CDR3s include the opening cysteine and the closing phenylalanine or tryptophan. The D gene is left open where the match is weak. The listing skips clone size in some rows; elsewhere it reads once, few, many or a size class.

CDR3nt: TGTGCCAGTGCGCCGGGACACGTTATGAACACTGAAGCTTTCTTT
CDR3aa: CASAPGHVMNTEAFF
j_gene: TRBJ1-1
v_gene: TRBV6-1
d_gene: NA
abundance: NA

CDR3nt: TGTGCCAGCAGCACAAGGTTAACACAACAAAGTCGGGCCAACGTCCTGACTTTC
CDR3aa: CASSTRLTQQSRANVLTF
j_gene: TRBJ2-6
v_gene: TRBV11-2
d_gene: NA
abundance: NA

CDR3nt: TGTGCCAGCAGTGGGCAATCCTTTGAGACAGATACGCAGTATTTT
CDR3aa: CASSGQSFETDTQYF
j_gene: TRBJ2-3
v_gene: TRBV2
d_gene: NA
abundance: NA

CDR3nt: TGTGCCAGCAGCGTAGGAGTTACTTCCTACAATGAGCAGTTCTTC
CDR3aa: CASSVGVTSYNEQFF
j_gene: TRBJ2-1
v_gene: TRBV9
d_gene: NA
abundance: NA

CDR3nt: TGTGCCAGTAGTAGGGCAGGGGACCTCTATGGCTACACCTTC
CDR3aa: CASSRAGDLYGYTF
j_gene: TRBJ1-2
v_gene: TRBV19
d_gene: NA
abundance: NA

CDR3nt: TGTGCCAGCAGTTCGCGCAGGGGCCCTACCTACGAGCAGTACTTC
CDR3aa: CASSSRRGPTYEQYF
j_gene: TRBJ2-7
v_gene: TRBV28
d_gene: NA
abundance: NA

CDR3nt: TGCGCCAGCGGGGGTGCTAACTATGGCTACACCTTC
CDR3aa: CASGGANYGYTF
j_gene: TRBJ1-2
v_gene: TRBV5-1
d_gene: NA
abundance: NA

CDR3nt: TGCGCCACTGGGGTCTCTGGGGCCAACGTCCTGACTTTC
CDR3aa: CATGVSGANVLTF
j_gene: TRBJ2-6
v_gene: TRBV5-1
d_gene: NA
abundance: few

CDR3nt: TGTGCCAGCAGTGACAAGGGGCCGATCCCCCAGTACTTC
CDR3aa: CASSDKGPIPQYF
j_gene: TRBJ2-5
v_gene: TRBV2
d_gene: NA
abundance: NA

CDR3nt: TGCGCCAGCAGCCCGCCGAGGGGTAGAGATACGCAGTATTTT
CDR3aa: CASSPPRGRDTQYF
j_gene: TRBJ2-3
v_gene: TRBV5-1
d_gene: NA
abundance: NA

CDR3nt: TGTGCCACCAGCAGATTTAGACTAGCGGGAAGCAATGAGCAGTTCTTC
CDR3aa: CATSRFRLAGSNEQFF
j_gene: TRBJ2-1
v_gene: TRBV15
d_gene: TRBD2
abundance: NA

CDR3nt: TGTGCCAGCAGCTTAGCTAGCCTAGCGGGAACCTACGAGCAGTACTTC
CDR3aa: CASSLASLAGTYEQYF
j_gene: TRBJ2-7
v_gene: TRBV7-8
d_gene: TRBD2
abundance: NA

CDR3nt: TGTGCTCTGACCCTAGGGCAGGGGCTGGCGACCGCCTACAATGAGCAGTTCTTC
CDR3aa: CALTLGQGLATAYNEQFF
j_gene: TRBJ2-1
v_gene: TRBV30
d_gene: NA
abundance: NA

CDR3nt: TGCGCCAGCAGCTTAATCCCCGGAGGTGGCTACACCTTC
CDR3aa: CASSLIPGGGYTF
j_gene: TRBJ1-2
v_gene: TRBV5-1
d_gene: NA
abundance: NA

CDR3nt: TGTGCCAGCAGTGAAATGCCAGGGGATCAGCCCCAGCATTTT
CDR3aa: CASSEMPGDQPQHF
j_gene: TRBJ1-5
v_gene: TRBV6-1
d_gene: NA
abundance: NA

CDR3nt: TGTGCCAGTAGCATAGGGTGGGGGAGCAATCAGCCCCAGCATTTT
CDR3aa: CASSIGWGSNQPQHF
j_gene: TRBJ1-5
v_gene: TRBV19
d_gene: NA
abundance: few

CDR3nt: TGTGCCATCAGTGAAAACAGGGTTACGAACACTGAAGCTTTCTTT
CDR3aa: CAISENRVTNTEAFF
j_gene: TRBJ1-1
v_gene: TRBV10-3
d_gene: NA
abundance: few

CDR3nt: TGCGCCAGCAGCGTGCCTAGCGTGGTCACCTACAATGAGCAGTTCTTC
CDR3aa: CASSVPSVVTYNEQFF
j_gene: TRBJ2-1
v_gene: TRBV5-1
d_gene: NA
abundance: NA

CDR3nt: TGTGCCAGCTGGGAGACGGGGGGCAACCGCGGGATCTTC
CDR3aa: CASWETGGNRGIF
j_gene: TRBJ2-1
v_gene: TRBV7-9
d_gene: NA
abundance: NA

CDR3nt: TGTGCCAGCAGCTTTTTTGCGGGAACCGGGGAGCTGTTTTTT
CDR3aa: CASSFFAGTGELFF
j_gene: TRBJ2-2
v_gene: TRBV7-9
d_gene: NA
abundance: once

CDR3nt: TGCGCCAGCAGCTCCGGGACAGGGGGCTTAGAGCAGTACTTC
CDR3aa: CASSSGTGGLEQYF
j_gene: TRBJ2-7
v_gene: TRBV5-1
d_gene: TRBD1
abundance: NA

CDR3nt: TGCGCCAGCAGCCAAGAAAGACAGAACTCTGGGGCCAACGTCCTGACTTTC
CDR3aa: CASSQERQNSGANVLTF
j_gene: TRBJ2-6
v_gene: TRBV4-1
d_gene: NA
abundance: NA

CDR3nt: TGTGCCAGCAGTTCCACCGGGACAGGGACTTGGAATGAGCAGTTCTTC
CDR3aa: CASSSTGTGTWNEQFF
j_gene: TRBJ2-1
v_gene: TRBV28
d_gene: TRBD1
abundance: NA

CDR3nt: TGTGCCAGCAGCCCGGGGGGGGCTAGCGGAATCCGCGAGCAGTACTTC
CDR3aa: CASSPGGASGIREQYF
j_gene: TRBJ2-7
v_gene: TRBV5-4
d_gene: TRBD2
abundance: once

CDR3nt: TGTGCCAGCAGGAAAGGACTAGCGTCTCTTTCTAGCACAGATACGCAGTATTTT
CDR3aa: CASRKGLASLSSTDTQYF
j_gene: TRBJ2-3
v_gene: TRBV2
d_gene: TRBD2
abundance: NA

CDR3nt: TGCGCCAGCAGCCTGAGGGTCCCTTTATCTGGGGCCAACGTCCTGACTTTC
CDR3aa: CASSLRVPLSGANVLTF
j_gene: TRBJ2-6
v_gene: TRBV5-1
d_gene: NA
abundance: NA

CDR3nt: TGTGCCAGCAGCTTCCGGTTCGAGGCGAGCGGGGAGCTGTTTTTT
CDR3aa: CASSFRFEASGELFF
j_gene: TRBJ2-2
v_gene: TRBV11-2
d_gene: NA
abundance: NA

CDR3nt: TGTGCCAGCGCCCAGAGAGCGGGTGACTCTGGAAACACCATATATTTT
CDR3aa: CASAQRAGDSGNTIYF
j_gene: TRBJ1-3
v_gene: TRBV7-6
d_gene: NA
abundance: NA

CDR3nt: TGCAGCGTTGTGCGGGACAGCGTGGGTCCCCAGCATTTT
CDR3aa: CSVVRDSVGPQHF
j_gene: TRBJ1-5
v_gene: TRBV29-1
d_gene: TRBD1
abundance: NA

CDR3nt: TGTGCCACCAGGCCATGGTCTAGCGGGAAAGAGACCCAGTACTTC
CDR3aa: CATRPWSSGKETQYF
j_gene: TRBJ2-5
v_gene: TRBV15
d_gene: TRBD2
abundance: NA

CDR3nt: TGTGCCAGCAGCGCGACAGGGAGGGTTTGGGAGACCCAGTACTTC
CDR3aa: CASSATGRVWETQYF
j_gene: TRBJ2-5
v_gene: TRBV9
d_gene: NA
abundance: NA

CDR3nt: TGCGCCAGCAGTGAGTCGAGCACTAGCGGGAGAGAGACCCAGTACTTC
CDR3aa: CASSESSTSGRETQYF
j_gene: TRBJ2-5
v_gene: TRBV10-1
d_gene: TRBD2
abundance: NA

CDR3nt: TGCGCCAGCAGCTTGGGACAGAATCAAGAGACCCAGTACTTC
CDR3aa: CASSLGQNQETQYF
j_gene: TRBJ2-5
v_gene: TRBV5-1
d_gene: NA
abundance: NA

CDR3nt: TGTGCCAGCAGAACGACAGCGATAGGCAATCAGCCCCAGCATTTT
CDR3aa: CASRTTAIGNQPQHF
j_gene: TRBJ1-5
v_gene: TRBV6-1
d_gene: NA
abundance: NA

CDR3nt: TGCGCCAGCAGCCAAGGAAAGGGTCGACTAGCGGGAGGGTACAATGAGCAGTTCTTC
CDR3aa: CASSQGKGRLAGGYNEQFF
j_gene: TRBJ2-1
v_gene: TRBV4-1
d_gene: TRBD2
abundance: NA

CDR3nt: TGTGCCAGCAGTTACCTCCTTGGCCCCGGGGAGCTGTTTTTT
CDR3aa: CASSYLLGPGELFF
j_gene: TRBJ2-2
v_gene: TRBV6-6
d_gene: NA
abundance: few

CDR3nt: TGTGCCAGCAGTGAATCAAGGACCGGGAACACCGGGGAGCTGTTTTTT
CDR3aa: CASSESRTGNTGELFF
j_gene: TRBJ2-2
v_gene: TRBV25-1
d_gene: NA
abundance: NA

CDR3nt: TGTGCCAGCTCACCGACAGATCATGGCTACACCTTC
CDR3aa: CASSPTDHGYTF
j_gene: TRBJ1-2
v_gene: TRBV18
d_gene: NA
abundance: NA

CDR3nt: TGCGCCAGCAGCTTGGTCCCCGGTTTCTACGAGCAGTACTTC
CDR3aa: CASSLVPGFYEQYF
j_gene: TRBJ2-7
v_gene: TRBV5-1
d_gene: NA
abundance: many

CDR3nt: TGTGCCAGCAGCTTAGCCCTAAGCTCCTACAATGAGCAGTTCTTC
CDR3aa: CASSLALSSYNEQFF
j_gene: TRBJ2-1
v_gene: TRBV11-2
d_gene: NA
abundance: NA

CDR3nt: TGTGCCAGCAGCGACAAGCTAGCGGGAGGGACCCAGTTTCAGTTCTTC
CDR3aa: CASSDKLAGGTQFQFF
j_gene: TRBJ2-1
v_gene: TRBV7-3
d_gene: TRBD2
abundance: NA

CDR3nt: TGTGCCAGCAGTGGAGGGACAGGGGCGTACGAGCAGTACTTC
CDR3aa: CASSGGTGAYEQYF
j_gene: TRBJ2-7
v_gene: TRBV6-1
d_gene: TRBD1
abundance: few

CDR3nt: TGTGCCAGCAGTACCCTCGGGGACAGTACTGAAGCTTTCTTT
CDR3aa: CASSTLGDSTEAFF
j_gene: TRBJ1-1
v_gene: TRBV28
d_gene: TRBD1
abundance: NA

CDR3nt: TGTGCCACCCCAGCGGGAGGGCCGGGAGATACGCAGTATTTT
CDR3aa: CATPAGGPGDTQYF
j_gene: TRBJ2-3
v_gene: TRBV30
d_gene: TRBD2
abundance: NA

CDR3nt: TGCGCCAGCAGCGAGGCCGGGACTAGCGGATACGAGCAGTACTTC
CDR3aa: CASSEAGTSGYEQYF
j_gene: TRBJ2-7
v_gene: TRBV5-1
d_gene: TRBD2
abundance: NA